The entry below describes one TCR beta chain. The data are from a study of cytomegalovirus exposure and HLA in healthy donors. V was cut by 5 bases and J by 4 bases, with 18 bases left in between. The germline V gene encodes CDR1 LNHDA and CDR2 SQIVND (reference sequence). The CDR3 runs to 15 residues. Primers included in the PCR were 60 Vbeta and 13 Jbeta primers. Here immunoSEQ multiplex PCR was the method, and the copy in TCRdb shows in-frame clones only, minus some. The table lists about 170,000 clones, around 80% of them singletons, with 2% to 2.5% in the top ten. The chain joins TRBV19 to TRBJ2-7; a possible D gene is TRBD1 (6 bases). The source material was PBMCs. The source is a woman between 50 and 59 years old in good health and CMV-seronegative. In nucleotides, the CDR3 is TGTGCCAGTAGTGACTCCCCAGGGGAACCATACGAGCAGTACTTC. Its protein product is CASSDSPGEPYEQYF. The whole variable domain, filled in from reference TRBV19 and TRBJ2-7, reads DGGITQSPKYLFRKEGQNVTLSCEQNLNHDAMYWYRQDPGQGLRLIYYSQIVNDFQKGDIAEGYSVSREKKESFPLTVTSAQKNPTAFYLCASSDSPGEPYEQYFGPGTRLTVT.